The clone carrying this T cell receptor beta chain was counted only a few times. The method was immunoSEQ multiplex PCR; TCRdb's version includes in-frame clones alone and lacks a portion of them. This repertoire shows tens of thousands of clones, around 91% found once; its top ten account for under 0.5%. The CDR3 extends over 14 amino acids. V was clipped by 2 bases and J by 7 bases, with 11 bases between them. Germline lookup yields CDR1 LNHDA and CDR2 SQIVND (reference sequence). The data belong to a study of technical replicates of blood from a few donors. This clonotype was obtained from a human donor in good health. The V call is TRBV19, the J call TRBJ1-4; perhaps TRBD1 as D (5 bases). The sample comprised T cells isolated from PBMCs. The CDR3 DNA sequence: TGTGCCAGTAGTATAACAGGTTTAGGTGAAAAACTGTTTTTT. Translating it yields CASSITGLGEKLFF.